This T cell receptor (beta chain) came from a study of blood T cell repertoires in COVID-19. About the research overall: Specimens from acute and convalescent COVID-19 originated in the United States, Italy and Spain.

V was shortened by 2 bases and J by 6 bases, with 20 bases between the two germline ends. The germline V gene has CDR1 MGHRA and CDR2 YSYEKL. The CDR3 has 16 residues. Source study methods: Nucleated cell counts were estimated from reference gene primer amplification. Profiled with immunoSEQ multiplex PCR; TCRdb holds only in-frame clones, not every one. The DNA gave D and trimming, while V, J and clone size come from that table. In the table there are about 31,000 clones, around 89% of which are singletons. Sample: peripheral blood. The TCR was taken from a woman aged 40-49 years with active or convalescent COVID-19. This sequence joins TRBV4-1 and TRBJ2-7, with D possibly TRBD1 on 5 matching bases. The CDR3 sequence is CASSQLDILAYGEQYF. The CDR3 DNA is TGCGCCAGCAGCCAACTGGACATCCTCGCCTATGGCGAGCAGTACTTC.